The next 3 T cell receptor beta chains were all read from a single sample in a study of chemoradiotherapy in HPV16-positive cancers. Using immunoSEQ multiplex PCR, the repertoire was profiled, and TCRdb retains in-frame clones only, with some absent. This table holds approximately 15,000 clones, 65% to 75% found once. The biological material was taken from a patient who underwent chemoradiotherapy. These receptors originate from a human donor with HPV-associated anogenital cancer.

Here the CDR3 reads CASSEGRGFRAKNIQYF. The CDR3 bases are TGTGCCAGCAGTGAAGGAAGGGGCTTTCGAGCCAAAAACATTCAGTACTTC. The chain recombines TRBV2 with TRBJ2-4; tentatively, D is TRBD1 (5 bases). Trimming removed 1 base at V and 0 bases at J, with 13 bases between. The CDR3 totals 17 residues. Germline-derived CDR1 and CDR2 are SNHLY and FYNNEI. Based on the CDR3 plus reference TRBV2 and TRBJ2-4, the full variable domain is EPEVTQTPSHQVTQMGQEVILRCVPISNHLYFYWYRQILGQKVEFLVSFYNNEISEKSEIFDDQFSVERPDGSNFTLKIRSTKLEDSAMYFCASSEGRGFRAKNIQYFGAGTRLSVL.

The chain uses TRBV6-5 and TRBJ1-2; D remains unclear. This CDR3 spans 14 amino acids. Germline values: CDR1 MNHEY, CDR2 SVGAGI. V lost 0 bases, J lost 8 bases, and 13 bases lay in between. The CDR3 bases are TGTGCCAGCAGTTACTCCACGGTGTTGGGGGGCTACACCTTC. Translated: CASSYSTVLGGYTF.

This clone was seen a few times. V gene TRBV6-1 combines with J gene TRBJ2-3; D unresolved. Germline V gene sequence: CDR1 MNHNS, CDR2 SASEGT. The CDR3 runs to 12 residues. V was clipped by 11 bases and J by 4 bases, with 13 bases between them. This CDR3 is CASEARPDTQYF. DNA for the CDR3: TGTGCCTCCGAGGCCCGACCAGATACGCAGTATTTT.